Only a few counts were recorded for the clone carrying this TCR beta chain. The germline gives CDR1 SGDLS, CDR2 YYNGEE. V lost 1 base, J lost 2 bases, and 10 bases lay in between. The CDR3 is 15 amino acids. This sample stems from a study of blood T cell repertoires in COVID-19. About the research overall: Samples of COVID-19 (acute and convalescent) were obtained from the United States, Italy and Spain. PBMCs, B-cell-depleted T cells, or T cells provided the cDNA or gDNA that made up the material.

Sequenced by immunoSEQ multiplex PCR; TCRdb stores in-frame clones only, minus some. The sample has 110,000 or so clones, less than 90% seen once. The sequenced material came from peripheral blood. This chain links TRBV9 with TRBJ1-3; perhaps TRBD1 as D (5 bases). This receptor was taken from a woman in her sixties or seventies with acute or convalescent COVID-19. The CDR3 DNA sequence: TGTGCCAGCAGCGTACAGGGTTTTACTGGAAACACCATATATTTT. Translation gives CASSVQGFTGNTIYF.